This T cell receptor (beta chain) was documented in a study of blood T cell repertoires in COVID-19. Study summary: The samples span acute and convalescent COVID-19 from the United States, Italy and Spain. T cells, B-cell-depleted T cells, or PBMCs provided the cDNA or gDNA that served as material.

Between the trimmed V and J ends, which lost 10 bases and 4 bases, there was a span of 11 bases. Germline lookup yields CDR1 MNHEY and CDR2 SMNVEV (reference sequence). The CDR3 is 11 residues long. This clone has only one observation. In the authors' methods: Reference gene primer amplification yielded estimated nucleated cell counts. Produced via immunoSEQ multiplex PCR; TCRdb's table is partial and in-frame only. V, J and clone size reflect that table, while D and trimming were determined from the DNA. The repertoire consists of roughly 83,000 clones, with around 86% occurring once and the leading ten covering 8%.

The chain uses TRBV27 and TRBJ2-7; D unclear. Specimen: peripheral blood. The TCR was taken from a man over 45 with active COVID-19. The DNA for the CDR3 is TGTGCCATCCATTTTTGTTACGAGCAGTACTTC. This codes for CAIHFCYEQYF.